These T cell receptor beta chains were read from a single sample in a study of control samples from healthy donors and cancer patients. The method was immunoSEQ multiplex PCR; TCRdb's version includes in-frame clones alone and lacks a portion of them. The data show about 51,000 clones, with about 92% seen just once and about 1.6% held by the top ten. The sample consisted of PBMCs. The receptors stem from a man aged 40-55 years with colorectal cancer. Each CDR3 is given with its conserved first and last residue. A D gene is named only where the DNA matches it firmly.

J: TRBJ2-7
length: 15
D: .
V: TRBV19
CDR3: CASSINSLTSYEQYF

J: TRBJ1-5
length: 14
D: .
V: TRBV5-5
CDR3: CASSFEQGNQPQHF

J: TRBJ2-7
length: 14
D: .
V: TRBV4-1
CDR3: CASSQVAGVDEQYF

J: TRBJ1-5
length: 13
D: .
V: TRBV10-2
CDR3: CASRNQLNQPQHF

J: TRBJ1-5
length: 15
D: TRBD1
V: TRBV4-1
CDR3: CASSQPDRENQPQHF

J: TRBJ1-1
length: 17
D: .
V: TRBV15
CDR3: CATSRDRFRGRATEAFF

J: TRBJ1-5
length: 14
D: .
V: TRBV19
CDR3: CASSMGRGFQPQHF

J: TRBJ2-5
length: 15
D: TRBD2
V: TRBV19
CDR3: CASSWGLAGVETQYF

J: TRBJ1-5
length: 14
D: .
V: TRBV7-9
CDR3: CASSFGGDEQPQHF

J: TRBJ1-6
length: 15
D: .
V: TRBV28
CDR3: CASSPLAAYNSPLHF

J: TRBJ2-7
length: 15
D: TRBD1
V: TRBV18
CDR3: CASSPPGQGAYEQYF

J: TRBJ1-6
length: 17
D: TRBD1
V: TRBV4-3
CDR3: CASSQDIGTGGNSPLHF

J: TRBJ1-5
length: 15
D: TRBD1
V: TRBV24-1
CDR3: CATSEGQGYGQPQHF

J: TRBJ2-7
length: 14
D: TRBD2
V: TRBV27
CDR3: CASSFSGGTYEQYF

J: TRBJ2-5
length: 13
D: .
V: TRBV13
CDR3: CASSQGWEETQYF

J: TRBJ2-7
length: 16
D: TRBD1
V: TRBV28
CDR3: CASSLGTVRISYEQYF

J: TRBJ2-5
length: 19
D: .
V: TRBV7-2
CDR3: CASSYEWSARERGQETQYF

J: TRBJ2-7
length: 15
D: .
V: TRBV5-6
CDR3: CASSPAGQGSYEQYF

J: TRBJ1-1
length: 16
D: .
V: TRBV3-1/TRBV3-2
CDR3: CASSQEWKGEDTEAFF

J: TRBJ2-2
length: 15
D: TRBD1
V: TRBV11-3
CDR3: CASSNRGTNTGELFF

J: TRBJ2-7
length: 15
D: TRBD1
V: TRBV9
CDR3: CASSPMGDRTYEQYF

J: TRBJ2-7
length: 14
D: .
V: TRBV27
CDR3: CASSLYRGGDEQYF

J: TRBJ1-1
length: 11
D: .
V: TRBV7-9
CDR3: CASQTNTEAFF

J: TRBJ1-6
length: 13
D: .
V: TRBV19
CDR3: CASTLGGNSPLHF

J: TRBJ1-5
length: 15
D: .
V: TRBV5-6
CDR3: CASSHTAGEDQPQHF

J: TRBJ2-7
length: 15
D: TRBD1
V: TRBV6-5
CDR3: CASSGTGVSSYEQYF

J: TRBJ1-5
length: 15
D: TRBD1
V: TRBV2
CDR3: CASSPLGTVNQPQHF

J: TRBJ2-3
length: 15
D: TRBD2
V: TRBV5-1
CDR3: CASRTSGGSTDTQYF

J: TRBJ1-1
length: 13
D: TRBD1
V: TRBV18
CDR3: CASWGQPNTEAFF

J: TRBJ2-5
length: 16
D: TRBD2
V: TRBV4-2
CDR3: CASSPLSGRGQETQYF

J: TRBJ1-4
length: 15
D: .
V: TRBV6-6
CDR3: CASSHIGGQFKKLFF